The clone carrying this T cell receptor (beta chain) showed up just a few times. This entry is derived from a study of blood T cell repertoires in COVID-19. At the level of the study: Whether acute or convalescent, the COVID-19 samples came from the United States, Italy and Spain. T cells, B-cell-depleted T cells, or PBMCs supplied cDNA or gDNA.

This CDR3 spans 13 amino acids. V was clipped by 6 bases and J by 0 bases, with 9 bases between them. Original analysis: Scientists estimated how many nucleated cells there were by amplifying reference gene primers. The table came from immunoSEQ multiplex PCR; TCRdb's copy has only in-frame clones and leaves some out. V, J and clone size are those of that table, while D and trimming were read from the DNA. The sample contains 60,000 to 85,000 clones, 85% to 90% of which appear only once. V gene TRBV12-3 or TRBV12-4 combines with J gene TRBJ2-7; D is unclear. Specimen: peripheral blood. The source of this sequence is an elderly woman with active or convalescent COVID-19. CDR3 nucleotide sequence: TGTGCCAGCAGCCCCCCGAGCTCCTACGAGCAGTACTTC. Its protein is CASSPPSSYEQYF.